The 22 T cell receptor beta chains given below trace back to one sample, sequenced in a study of T cell changes during pregnancy in multiple sclerosis. Assay: immunoSEQ multiplex PCR; the TCRdb copy retains only in-frame clones and omits some. This table holds more than 11,000 clones, more than 85% found once. Sample: peripheral blood, taken in the second trimester of pregnancy. The receptors shown here come from a female donor in good health, enrolled as a control in a pregnancy study.

The chain combines TRBV7-2 with TRBJ2-3, with 10 bases lining up with TRBD2. The CDR3 has 16 amino acids. The trim removed 2 bases at V and 1 base at J, leaving 3 bases unmatched. CDR1 is SGHTA and CDR2 is FQGNSA in the germline V gene. The CDR3 nucleotides read TGTGCCAGCAGCTTAATAGCGGGAGGTCGCACAGATACGCAGTATTTT. It is translated as CASSLIAGGRTDTQYF.

The gene calls are TRBV6-1 and TRBJ2-7; TRBD2 aligns across 7 bases. Trimming removed 6 bases from V and 5 bases from J; junction bases left unmatched: 13. The CDR3 runs 15 residues. The germline V gene encodes CDR1 MNHNS and CDR2 SASEGT. The CDR3 nucleotides read TGTGCCAGCAGGAAGGGGCGCGGGGGTCCTAACGAGCAGTACTTC. Its protein product is CASRKGRGGPNEQYF.

The chain joins TRBV4-3 to TRBJ1-6, with D maybe TRBD1 (5 bases). Germline V CDR1 and CDR2: LGHNA, YSLEER. V lost 0 bases, J lost 7 bases, and 19 bases lay in between. CDR3 length: 18 amino acids. CDR3 coding DNA: TGCGCCAGCAGCCAAGATCCCCCTGGGCGGACACGGAATTCACCCCTCCACTTT. Protein product: CASSQDPPGRTRNSPLHF.

The J gene is TRBJ2-4, the V gene TRBV5-1; 8 nucleotides agree with TRBD1. The CDR3 loop spans 14 amino acids. V was clipped by 3 bases and J by 7 bases; unmatched bases: 6. CDR1 SGHRS and CDR2 YFSETQ come from the germline V gene. The CDR3 sequence: CASSSTGAGNIQYF. As DNA, the CDR3 is TGCGCCAGCAGCTCGACAGGGGCTGGGAACATTCAGTACTTC.

In DNA, the CDR3 is TGTGCCAGCAGCCAGCGACAGACGACCTACGAGCAGTACTTC. This codes for CASSQRQTTYEQYF. The V call is TRBV11-2, the J call TRBJ2-7; perhaps TRBD1 as D (5 bases). CDR1 is SGHAT, CDR2 FQNNGV, per germline. This CDR3 has 14 residues. The V end lost 5 bases, the J end lost 2 bases, and 13 bases lay between the germline ends. Complete variable domain (other parts from reference TRBV11-2 and TRBJ2-7): EAGVAQSPRYKIIEKRQSVAFWCNPISGHATLYWYQQILGQGPKLLIQFQNNGVVDDSQLPKDRFSAERLKGVDSTLKIQPAKLEDSAVYLCASSQRQTTYEQYFGPGTRLTVT.

The chain joins TRBV2 to TRBJ1-1, with D hard to call. V shed 8 bases and J shed 0 bases, with 10 bases lying between them. Germline lookup yields CDR1 SNHLY and CDR2 FYNNEI. There are 13 residues in the CDR3. The CDR3 loop reads CASSEDLNTEAFF. The CDR3 bases are TGTGCCAGCTCTGAGGATCTGAACACTGAAGCTTTCTTT.

V usage is TRBV5-1 and J usage is TRBJ2-7, with TRBD1 identical over 7 bases. Unmatched junction bases numbered 7, after V lost 4 bases and J lost 0 bases. The CDR3 is 15 residues long. Germline loops: CDR1 SGHRS, CDR2 YFSETQ. Here the CDR3 reads CASSIRDSSSYEQYF. CDR3 bases: TGCGCCAGCAGCATTCGGGACAGCAGCTCCTACGAGCAGTACTTC.

The V and J genes are TRBV28 and TRBJ1-2, with D perhaps TRBD1 (6 bases). Germline CDR1 and CDR2: MDHEN and SYDVKM. Trimming stripped 5 bases from V and 1 base from J, with 11 bases between. The CDR3 contains 14 residues. The CDR3 bases are TGTGCCAGCAGTCCAGGGGACGTTAACTATGGCTACACCTTC. Its protein is CASSPGDVNYGYTF.

The chain links TRBV28 to TRBJ2-7, with TRBD1 matching 8 bases. The V gene end was trimmed by 5 bases and the J gene end by 6 bases; junction bases not matched to a gene: 9. Per the germline V gene, CDR1 is MDHEN and CDR2 is SYDVKM. The CDR3 length is 14 residues. The DNA of the CDR3 is TGTGCCAGCAGTCCCCCCGGACAGGGCGGCGAGCAGTACTTC. Amino acid sequence: CASSPPGQGGEQYF. Full variable domain (outside the CDR3, taken from reference TRBV28 and TRBJ2-7): DVKVTQSSRYLVKRTGEKVFLECVQDMDHENMFWYRQDPGLGLRLIYFSYDVKMKEKGDIPEGYSVSREKKERFSLILESASTNQTSMYLCASSPPGQGGEQYFGPGTRLTVT.

This sequence joins TRBV2 and TRBJ1-3; D gene unclear. The V gene's germline CDR1 is SNHLY and CDR2 FYNNEI. The CDR3 runs 14 residues. Trimming took off 4 bases at V and 0 bases at J, with 7 bases between the two ends. The CDR3 protein is CASSGLLSGNTIYF. The DNA for the CDR3 is TGTGCCAGCAGTGGACTCCTCTCTGGAAACACCATATATTTT.

The chain has TRBV7-2 and TRBJ2-1; tentative D call: TRBD2 (5 bases). Germline CDR1 SGHTA, CDR2 FQGNSA. V was cut by 4 bases and J by 10 bases, with 14 bases left in between. CDR3 length equals 13 residues. The CDR3 loop reads CASSSLGAEEQFF. Written as DNA, the CDR3 is TGTGCCAGCAGCTCCTTGGGAGCGGAGGAGCAGTTCTTC.

This clone was seen only once. The V call is TRBV7-9, the J call TRBJ1-1; 7 nucleotides agree with TRBD1. The CDR3 is made up of 12 amino acids. CDR1 and CDR2 from the germline V gene are SEHNR and FQNEAQ (reference sequence). V trimming: 5 bases; J trimming: 11 bases; junction bases outside the gene matches: 8. The CDR3 nucleotides read TGTGCCAGCAGCCGTCCCACAGGGGACGCTTTCTTT. Its translation is CASSRPTGDAFF.

This rearrangement joins TRBV5-4 to TRBJ2-7; 14 bases are shared with TRBD2. The CDR3 is made up of 16 amino acids. Trimming cost V 4 bases and J 3 bases; bases outside gene matches: 6. Germline V gene sequence: CDR1 SGHNT, CDR2 YYREEE (reference sequence). The CDR3, as DNA: TGTGCCAGCAGCGGAGGGACTAGCGGGGGATACTACGAGCAGTACTTC. The encoded protein is CASSGGTSGGYYEQYF. Looking up the rest from reference TRBV5-4 and TRBJ2-7 gives the full variable domain: ETGVTQSPTHLIKTRGQQVTLRCSSQSGHNTVSWYQQALGQGPQFIFQYYREEENGRGNFPPRFSGLQFPNYSSELNVNALELDDSALYLCASSGGTSGGYYEQYFGPGTRLTVT.

The chain links TRBV6-1 to TRBJ2-1, with 10 nucleotides matching TRBD2. This CDR3 is built from 14 residues. Germline loops: CDR1 MNHNS, CDR2 SASEGT. Trimming cost V 5 bases and J 7 bases; bases outside gene matches: 5. The CDR3, as DNA: TGTGCCAGCAGTCTCCTAGCGGGAGTTAATGAGCAGTTCTTC. Protein sequence: CASSLLAGVNEQFF.

This chain connects TRBV7-2 to TRBJ1-3, with 7 bases lining up with TRBD1. This CDR3 contains 19 residues. CDR1 is SGHTA, CDR2 FQGNSA, per germline. Trimming at V came to 4 bases and at J to 0 bases, leaving 15 bases not matched to a gene. The CDR3 here is CASSSSPWTGFTSGNTIYF. The CDR3 DNA reads as TGTGCCAGCAGCTCGTCTCCTTGGACAGGTTTTACCTCTGGAAACACCATATATTTT.

This clone was recorded once. The chain is built from TRBV28 and TRBJ1-5; D unclear. Between the trimmed V and J ends, which lost 3 bases and 5 bases, there was a span of 17 bases. From germline, CDR1 is MDHEN and CDR2 SYDVKM. The CDR3 has 16 amino acids. The CDR3 protein is CASSFLGLKDYQPQHF. CDR3 in DNA: TGTGCCAGCAGTTTTCTTGGCCTAAAGGACTATCAGCCCCAGCATTTT.

The J gene is TRBJ1-4, the V gene TRBV27; 8 bases match TRBD1. The CDR3 has 14 residues. CDR1 MNHEY and CDR2 SMNVEV come from the germline V gene (reference sequence). Germline trimming cut 7 bases from V and 6 bases from J; bases unmatched to any gene: 7. The CDR3 reads CASTWTGRHEKLFF. DNA for the CDR3: TGTGCCAGCACTTGGACAGGGCGGCATGAAAAACTGTTTTTT.

This chain uses TRBV10-2 with TRBJ1-2; weak D call: TRBD1 (5 bases). Trimming removed 6 bases from V and 4 bases from J, with 12 bases in between. The germline V gene has CDR1 WSHSY and CDR2 SAAADI. The CDR3 runs to 13 residues. CDR3 DNA sequence: TGCGCCAGCAGCGTACAGGTTAGCTATGGCTACACCTTC. As protein: CASSVQVSYGYTF.

The chain employs TRBV13 and TRBJ1-5; D is unclear. Germline lookup yields CDR1 PRHDT and CDR2 FYEKMQ (reference sequence). The ends were cut back, 4 bases at V and 7 bases at J, with 11 bases in the middle. There are 13 residues in the CDR3. CDR3 coding DNA: TGTGCCAGCAGCTGGGGTCCGGGGCAGCCCCAGCATTTT. Its protein is CASSWGPGQPQHF.

This chain connects TRBV6-1 to TRBJ2-1, with D perhaps matching TRBD2 (6 bases). Germline lookup yields CDR1 MNHNS and CDR2 SASEGT. V was shortened by 5 bases and J by 3 bases, with 11 bases between the two germline ends. CDR3 length: 14 residues. Here the CDR3 DNA reads TGTGCCAGCAGTCCCCGACTAGACTACAATGAGCAGTTCTTC. This encodes CASSPRLDYNEQFF.

The chain combines TRBV9 with TRBJ2-5; D is possibly TRBD1 (5 bases). The CDR3 has 11 residues. Trimming took 3 bases from V and 5 from J, leaving 5 bases between them. Germline V lookup: CDR1 SGDLS, CDR2 YYNGEE. The CDR3 nucleotides read TGTGCCAGCAGCGAGGGGGAGACCCAGTACTTC. Its translation is CASSEGETQYF.

The chain is built from TRBV19 and TRBJ1-4; 8 positions agree with TRBD1. Germline V CDR1 and CDR2: LNHDA, SQIVND (reference sequence). Losses at the gene ends were 5 bases for V and 2 bases for J; bases not matched to a gene: 4. The CDR3 runs 15 residues. The CDR3 loop is CASSPTGGTNEKLFF. CDR3 nucleotide sequence: TGTGCCAGTAGTCCTACAGGGGGGACTAATGAAAAACTGTTTTTT.